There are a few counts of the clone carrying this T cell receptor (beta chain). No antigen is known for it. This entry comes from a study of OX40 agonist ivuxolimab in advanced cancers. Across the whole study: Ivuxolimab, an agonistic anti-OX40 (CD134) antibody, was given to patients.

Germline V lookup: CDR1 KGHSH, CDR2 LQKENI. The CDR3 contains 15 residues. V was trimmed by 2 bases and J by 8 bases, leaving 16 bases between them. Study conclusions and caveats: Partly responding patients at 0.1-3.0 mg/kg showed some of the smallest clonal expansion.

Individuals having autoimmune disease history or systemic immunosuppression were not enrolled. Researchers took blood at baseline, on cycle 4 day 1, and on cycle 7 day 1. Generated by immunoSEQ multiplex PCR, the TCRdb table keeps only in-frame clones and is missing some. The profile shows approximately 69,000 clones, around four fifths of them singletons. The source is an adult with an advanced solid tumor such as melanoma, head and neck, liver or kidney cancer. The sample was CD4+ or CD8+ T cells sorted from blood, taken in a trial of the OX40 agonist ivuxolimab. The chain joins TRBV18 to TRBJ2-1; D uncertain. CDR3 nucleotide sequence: TGTGCCAGCTCACCATGGGGAATAAGAAGGGATGAGCAGTTCTTC. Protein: CASSPWGIRRDEQFF.